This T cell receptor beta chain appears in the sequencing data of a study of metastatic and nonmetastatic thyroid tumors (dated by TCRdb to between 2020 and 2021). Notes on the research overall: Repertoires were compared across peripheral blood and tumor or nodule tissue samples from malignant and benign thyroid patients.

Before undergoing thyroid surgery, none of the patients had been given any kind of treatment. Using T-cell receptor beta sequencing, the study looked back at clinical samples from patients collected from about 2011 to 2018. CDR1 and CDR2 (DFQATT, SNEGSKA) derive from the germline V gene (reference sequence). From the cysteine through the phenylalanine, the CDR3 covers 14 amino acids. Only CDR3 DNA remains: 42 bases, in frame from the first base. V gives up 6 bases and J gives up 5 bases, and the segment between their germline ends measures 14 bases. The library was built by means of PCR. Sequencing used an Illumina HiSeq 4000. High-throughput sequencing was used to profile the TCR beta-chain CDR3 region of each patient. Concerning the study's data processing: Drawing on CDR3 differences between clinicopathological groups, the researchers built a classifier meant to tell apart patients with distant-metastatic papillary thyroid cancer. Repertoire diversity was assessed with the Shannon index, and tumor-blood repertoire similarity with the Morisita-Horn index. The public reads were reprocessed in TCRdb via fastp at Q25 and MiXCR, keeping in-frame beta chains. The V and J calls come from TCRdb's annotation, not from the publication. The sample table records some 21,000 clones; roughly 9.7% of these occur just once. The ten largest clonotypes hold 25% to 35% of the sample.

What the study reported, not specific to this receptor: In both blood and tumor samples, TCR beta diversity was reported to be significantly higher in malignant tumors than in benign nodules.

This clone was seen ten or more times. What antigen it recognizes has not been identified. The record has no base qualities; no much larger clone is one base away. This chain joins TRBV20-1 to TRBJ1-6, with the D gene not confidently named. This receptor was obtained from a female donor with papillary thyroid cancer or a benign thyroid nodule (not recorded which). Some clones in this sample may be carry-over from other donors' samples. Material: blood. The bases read TGCAGTGCCGTGGTGGTGGAAAATAATTCACCCCTCCACTTT. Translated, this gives CSAVVVENNSPLHF.